This T cell receptor (beta chain) was recorded in a study of blood T cell repertoires in COVID-19. Study as a whole: Donors in the United States, Italy and Spain gave samples during acute or convalescent COVID-19. PBMCs, B-cell-depleted T cells, or T cells provided the cDNA or gDNA that made up the material.

The CDR3 is 15 residues long. Trimming took 5 bases from V and 1 from J, leaving 14 bases between them. The germline CDR1 and CDR2 sequences are LNHDA and SQIVND (reference sequence). Original processing methods: Scientists estimated how many nucleated cells there were by amplifying reference gene primers. The data were produced by immunoSEQ multiplex PCR, yet TCRdb's version contains in-frame clones alone and is incomplete. V, J and clone size reflect that table, while D and trimming were determined from the DNA. Of tens of thousands of clones listed, about 82% were seen once; the top ten hold approximately 1.9%.

This rearrangement joins TRBV19 to TRBJ1-1; D possibly corresponds to TRBD1 (5 bases). This TCR derives from a woman aged 55-69 years with acute or convalescent COVID-19. Material: peripheral blood. The CDR3 bases are TGTGCCAGTAGTCACGACAGAACCAAGAACACTGAAGCTTTCTTT. Translated, it gives CASSHDRTKNTEAFF.